These 13 T cell receptor beta chains were sequenced from one sample in a study of T-cell memory formation after mild COVID-19. TCRdb independently ran MiXCR on the 5' RACE reads; one entry per CDR3 protein. The sample has some 600,000 distinct CDR3 sequences; 17% are singletons. The sample comprised PBMCs or a T cell subset sorted from them (not recorded which). Receptors originate from an adult woman who had mild COVID-19 (a few samples of this study predate the infection). Cell type and time point are not known.

This clonotype has only a few counts. This rearrangement joins TRBV7-6 to TRBJ2-2; D is unresolved. The germline gives CDR1 SGHVS, CDR2 FNYEAQ. This CDR3 is 15 amino acids long. Trimming pared 4 bases from V and 3 bases from J, leaving 12 bases between. The CDR3 DNA sequence: TGTGCCAGCAGCTCAGCGTTACCGGACACCGGGGAGCTGTTTTTT. Amino acids: CASSSALPDTGELFF.

In this sample, this clonotype turned up once. V is TRBV11-2 and J is TRBJ2-7; D not certain. The CDR3 runs to 17 residues. V was pared by 3 bases and J by 3 bases, with 21 bases between. Germline values: CDR1 SGHAT, CDR2 FQNNGV. The chain's CDR3 is CASSLVFSPTSVYEQYF. The CDR3 DNA is TGTGCCAGCAGCTTGGTGTTTAGCCCAACCTCAGTCTACGAGCAGTACTTC.

The V gene is TRBV12-3 or TRBV12-4, the J gene TRBJ2-5, with TRBD1 matching over 7 bases. V lost 6 bases and J lost 5; bases outside the gene matches: 9. The CDR3 has 14 amino acids. The chain's CDR3 is CASRPTGVRETQYF. As DNA, the CDR3 is TGTGCCAGCAGGCCTACAGGGGTGCGTGAGACCCAGTACTTC.

The rearrangement joins TRBV7-8 to TRBJ1-2, with D possibly being TRBD1 (5 bases). Germline V lookup: CDR1 SGHVS, CDR2 FQNEAQ. The CDR3 contains 15 residues. V was shortened by 1 base and J by 4 bases, with 13 bases between the two germline ends. DNA of the CDR3: TGTGCCAGCAGCTTAGGGGGGACGCTACCCTATGGCTACACCTTC. This encodes CASSLGGTLPYGYTF.

The chain uses TRBV7-9 and TRBJ1-3; 7 bases line up with TRBD1. Germline loops: CDR1 SEHNR, CDR2 FQNEAQ (reference sequence). Unmatched junction bases numbered 7, after V lost 6 bases and J lost 2 bases. This CDR3 has 15 residues. The CDR3 DNA follows: TGTGCCAGCAGTAACACAGGGGAAGCTGGAAACACCATATATTTT. Its translation is CASSNTGEAGNTIYF.

V usage is TRBV19 and J usage is TRBJ2-7, with D possibly TRBD2 on 5 matching bases. The CDR3 extends over 11 amino acids. The germline CDR1 and CDR2 sequences are LNHDA and SQIVND (reference sequence). Trimming stripped 8 bases from V and 0 bases from J, with 5 bases between. The CDR3 loop reads CASAGSYEQYF. DNA of the CDR3: TGTGCCAGTGCGGGCTCCTACGAGCAGTACTTC. Full variable domain (missing parts from reference TRBV19 and TRBJ2-7): DGGITQSPKYLFRKEGQNVTLSCEQNLNHDAMYWYRQDPGQGLRLIYYSQIVNDFQKGDIAEGYSVSREKKESFPLTVTSAQKNPTAFYLCASAGSYEQYFGPGTRLTVT.

The genes are TRBV12-3 or TRBV12-4 and TRBJ1-3; 10 nucleotides align to TRBD1. The junction had 2 bases not matched to a gene; V was cut back by 6 bases and J by 0 bases. This CDR3 contains 15 residues. For the CDR3, the DNA is TGTGCCAGCAGCCGACAGGGGGCCTCTGGAAACACCATATATTTT. It translates to CASSRQGASGNTIYF.

The chain carries TRBV30 and TRBJ2-6; D remains unclear. Between the trimmed V and J ends, which lost 3 bases and 0 bases, there was a span of 9 bases. The CDR3 is 15 residues long. The V gene's germline CDR1 is GTSNPN and CDR2 SVGIG (reference sequence). The CDR3 nucleotides read TGTGCCTGGAGCGCCCAACTCTCTGGGGCCAACGTCCTGACTTTC. Protein product: CAWSAQLSGANVLTF. The variable domain in full, with the rest retrieved from reference TRBV30 and TRBJ2-6, is SQTIHQWPATLVQPVGSPLSLECTVEGTSNPNLYWYRQAAGRGLQLLFYSVGIGQISSEVPQNLSASRPQDRQFILSSKKLLLSDSGFYLCAWSAQLSGANVLTFGAGSRLTVL.

The V gene is TRBV5-1, the J gene TRBJ1-2; D not certain. CDR3 size: 13 residues. CDR1 is SGHRS, CDR2 YFSETQ, per germline. The ends were cut back, 5 bases at V and 3 bases at J, with 11 bases in the middle. The CDR3 spells CASRSGQDYGYTF. The CDR3 DNA sequence: TGCGCCAGCAGGTCGGGTCAAGACTATGGCTACACCTTC.

The chain carries TRBV20-1 and TRBJ2-5, with 8 bases lining up with TRBD2. Germline V lookup: CDR1 DFQATT, CDR2 SNEGSKA (reference sequence). This CDR3 spans 14 amino acids. V was pared by 6 bases and J by 0 bases, with 6 bases of the junction left unmatched. The CDR3, as DNA: TGCAGTGCAGTACTAGCGGACAACCAAGAGACCCAGTACTTC. Translated, it gives CSAVLADNQETQYF.

V usage is TRBV30 and J usage is TRBJ2-2; maybe TRBD2 (6 bases). CDR3 length equals 14 residues. Per germline, CDR1 GTSNPN and CDR2 SVGIG (reference sequence). The V end lost 2 bases, the J end lost 3 bases, and 10 bases lay between the germline ends. The CDR3, as DNA: TGTGCCTGGAGTAAGGGAGGAGACACCGGGGAGCTGTTTTTT. Translated: CAWSKGGDTGELFF.

This clonotype was recorded many times. One end of the junction does not line up with germline, which may come from a read error. The chain joins TRBV7-7 to TRBJ2-5; a possible D gene is TRBD2 (5 bases). This CDR3 contains 16 residues. Germline V gives CDR1 SSHAT, CDR2 FNYEAQ (reference sequence). DNA for the CDR3: TGTGCTAGCACCTTACTCGTCGCGGGTTCCCAAGAGACCCAGTACTTC. Translating gives CASTLLVAGSQETQYF.

This clonotype showed up just a few times. The chain is built from TRBV25-1 and TRBJ1-6; tentatively, D is TRBD1 (5 bases). V lost 1 base, J lost 8 bases, and 9 bases lay in between. Germline loops: CDR1 MGHDK, CDR2 SYGVNS. This CDR3 region has 14 residues. For the CDR3, the DNA is TGTGCCAGCAGTGAATTCAGAGGGGATTCACCCCTCCACTTT. Residues: CASSEFRGDSPLHF.